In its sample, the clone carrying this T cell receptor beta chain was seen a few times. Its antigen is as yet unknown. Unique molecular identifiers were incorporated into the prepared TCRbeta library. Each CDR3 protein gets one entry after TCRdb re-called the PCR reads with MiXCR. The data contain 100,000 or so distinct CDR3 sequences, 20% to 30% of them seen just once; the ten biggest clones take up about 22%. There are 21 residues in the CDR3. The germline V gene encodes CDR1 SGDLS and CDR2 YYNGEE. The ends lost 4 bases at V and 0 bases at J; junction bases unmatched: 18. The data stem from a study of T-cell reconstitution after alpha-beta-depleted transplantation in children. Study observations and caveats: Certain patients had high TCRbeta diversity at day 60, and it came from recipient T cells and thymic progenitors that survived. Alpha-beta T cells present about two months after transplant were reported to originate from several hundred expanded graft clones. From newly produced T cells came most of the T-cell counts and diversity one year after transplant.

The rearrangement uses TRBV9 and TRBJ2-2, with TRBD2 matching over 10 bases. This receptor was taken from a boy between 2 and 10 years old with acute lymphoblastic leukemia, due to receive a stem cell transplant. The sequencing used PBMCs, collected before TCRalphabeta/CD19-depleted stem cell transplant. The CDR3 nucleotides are TGTGCCAGCAGCAGGCGGACTAGCGGAGGGTGGGAGCTCGCGAACACCGGGGAGCTGTTTTTT. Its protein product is CASSRRTSGGWELANTGELFF.